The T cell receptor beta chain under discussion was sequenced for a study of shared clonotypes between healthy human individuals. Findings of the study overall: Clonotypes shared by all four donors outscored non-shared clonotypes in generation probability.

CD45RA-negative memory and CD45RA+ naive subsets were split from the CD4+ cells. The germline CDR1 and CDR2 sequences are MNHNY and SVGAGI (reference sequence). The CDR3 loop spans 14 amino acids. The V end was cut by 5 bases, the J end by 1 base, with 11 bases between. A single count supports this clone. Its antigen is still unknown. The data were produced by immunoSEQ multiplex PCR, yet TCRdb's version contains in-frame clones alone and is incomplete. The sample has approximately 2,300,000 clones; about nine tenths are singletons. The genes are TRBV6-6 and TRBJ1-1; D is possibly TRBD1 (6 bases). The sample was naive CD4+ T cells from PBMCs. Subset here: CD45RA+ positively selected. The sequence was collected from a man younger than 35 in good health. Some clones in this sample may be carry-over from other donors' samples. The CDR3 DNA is TGTGCCAGCAGTGACAGGACTCAGAACACTGAAGCTTTCTTT. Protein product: CASSDRTQNTEAFF.